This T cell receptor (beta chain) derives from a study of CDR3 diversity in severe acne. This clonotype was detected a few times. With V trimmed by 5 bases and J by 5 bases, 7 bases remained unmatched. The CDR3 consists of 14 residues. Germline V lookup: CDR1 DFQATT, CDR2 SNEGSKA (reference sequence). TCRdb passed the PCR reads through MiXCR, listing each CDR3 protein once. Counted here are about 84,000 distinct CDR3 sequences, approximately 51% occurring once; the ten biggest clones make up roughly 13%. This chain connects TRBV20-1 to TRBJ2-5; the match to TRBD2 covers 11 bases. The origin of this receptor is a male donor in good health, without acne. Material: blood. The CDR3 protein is CSALVAGGHETQYF. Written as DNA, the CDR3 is TGCAGTGCTCTTGTAGCGGGAGGGCATGAGACCCAGTACTTC.